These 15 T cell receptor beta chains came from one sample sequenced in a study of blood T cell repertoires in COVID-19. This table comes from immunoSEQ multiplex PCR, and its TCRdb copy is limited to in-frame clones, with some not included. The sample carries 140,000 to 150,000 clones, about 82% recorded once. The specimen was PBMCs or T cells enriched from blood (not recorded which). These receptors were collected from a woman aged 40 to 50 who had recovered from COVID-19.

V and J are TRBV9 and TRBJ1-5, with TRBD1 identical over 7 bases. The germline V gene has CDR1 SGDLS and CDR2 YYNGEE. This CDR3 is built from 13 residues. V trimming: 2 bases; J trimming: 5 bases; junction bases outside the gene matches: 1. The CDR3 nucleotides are TGTGCCAGCAGCGTCGACAGGGATCAGCCCCAGCATTTT. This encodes CASSVDRDQPQHF.

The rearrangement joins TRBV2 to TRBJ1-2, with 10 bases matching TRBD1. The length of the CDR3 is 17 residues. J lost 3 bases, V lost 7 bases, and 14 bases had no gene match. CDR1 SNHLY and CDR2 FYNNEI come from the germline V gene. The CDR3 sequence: CASMDDRGLISYYGYTF. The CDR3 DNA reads TGTGCCAGCATGGACGACAGGGGGCTTATATCGTACTATGGCTACACCTTC.

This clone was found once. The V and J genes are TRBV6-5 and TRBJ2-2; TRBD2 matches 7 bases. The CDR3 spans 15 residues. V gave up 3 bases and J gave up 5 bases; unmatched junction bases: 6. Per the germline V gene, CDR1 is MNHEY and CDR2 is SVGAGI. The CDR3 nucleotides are TGTGCCAGCAGTTATTTTGGGAGGGCTACCGGGGAGCTGTTTTTT. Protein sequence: CASSYFGRATGELFF.

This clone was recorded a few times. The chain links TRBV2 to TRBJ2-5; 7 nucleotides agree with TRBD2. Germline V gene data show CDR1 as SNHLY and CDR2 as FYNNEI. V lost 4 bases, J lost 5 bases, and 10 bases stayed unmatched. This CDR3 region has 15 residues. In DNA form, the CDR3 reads TGTGCCAGCAGTGCCTCGCGCGGGAGTAGTGAGACCCAGTACTTC. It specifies CASSASRGSSETQYF.

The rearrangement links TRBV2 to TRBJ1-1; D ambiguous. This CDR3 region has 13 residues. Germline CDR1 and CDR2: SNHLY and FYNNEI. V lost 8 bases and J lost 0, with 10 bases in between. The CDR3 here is CASLTEMNTEAFF. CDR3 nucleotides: TGTGCCAGCCTTACAGAGATGAACACTGAAGCTTTCTTT.

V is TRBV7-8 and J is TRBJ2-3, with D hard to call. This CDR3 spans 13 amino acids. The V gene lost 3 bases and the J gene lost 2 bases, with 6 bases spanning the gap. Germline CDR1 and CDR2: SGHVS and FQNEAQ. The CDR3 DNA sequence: TGTGCCAGCAGCTTGTACAACACAGATACGCAGTATTTT. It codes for CASSLYNTDTQYF.

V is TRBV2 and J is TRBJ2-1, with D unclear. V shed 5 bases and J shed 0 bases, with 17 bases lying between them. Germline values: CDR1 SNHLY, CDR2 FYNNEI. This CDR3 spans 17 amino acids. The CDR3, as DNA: TGTGCCAGCAGTTTCGACAAACTTCTACCCTCCTACAATGAGCAGTTCTTC. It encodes CASSFDKLLPSYNEQFF.

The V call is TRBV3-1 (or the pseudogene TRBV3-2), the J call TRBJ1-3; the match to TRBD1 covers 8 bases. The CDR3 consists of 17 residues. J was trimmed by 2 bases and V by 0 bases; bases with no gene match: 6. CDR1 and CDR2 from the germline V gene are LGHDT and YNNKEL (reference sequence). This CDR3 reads CASSQDRGHGTGNTIYF. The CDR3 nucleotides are TGTGCCAGCAGCCAAGACAGGGGGCACGGAACTGGAAACACCATATATTTT.

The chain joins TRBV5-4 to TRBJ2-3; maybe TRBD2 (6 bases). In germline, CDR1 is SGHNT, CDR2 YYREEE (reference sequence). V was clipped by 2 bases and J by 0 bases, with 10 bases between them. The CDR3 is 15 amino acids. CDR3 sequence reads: CASSLAGTSTDTQYF. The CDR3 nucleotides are TGTGCCAGCAGCTTAGCCGGGACTAGCACAGATACGCAGTATTTT.

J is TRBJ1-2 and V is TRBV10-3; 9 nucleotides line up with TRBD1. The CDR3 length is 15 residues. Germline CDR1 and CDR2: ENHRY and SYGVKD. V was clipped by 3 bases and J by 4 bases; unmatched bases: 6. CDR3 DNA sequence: TGTGCCATCAGTGATGCGACAGGGGGGAGCTATGGCTACACCTTC. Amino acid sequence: CAISDATGGSYGYTF.

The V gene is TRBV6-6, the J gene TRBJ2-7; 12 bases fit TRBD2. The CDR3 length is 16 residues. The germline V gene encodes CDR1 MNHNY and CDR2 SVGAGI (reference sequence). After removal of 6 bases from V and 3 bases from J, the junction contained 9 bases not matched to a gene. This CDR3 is CASRGLAGMNSYEQYF. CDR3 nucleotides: TGTGCCAGCAGAGGACTAGCGGGGATGAATAGCTACGAGCAGTACTTC.

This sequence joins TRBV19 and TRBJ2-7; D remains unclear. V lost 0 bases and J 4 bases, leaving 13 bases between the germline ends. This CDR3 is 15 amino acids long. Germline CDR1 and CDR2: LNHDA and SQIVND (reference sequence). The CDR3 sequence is CASSIDLVRNYEQYF. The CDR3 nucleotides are TGTGCCAGTAGTATAGATCTGGTCAGGAATTACGAGCAGTACTTC.

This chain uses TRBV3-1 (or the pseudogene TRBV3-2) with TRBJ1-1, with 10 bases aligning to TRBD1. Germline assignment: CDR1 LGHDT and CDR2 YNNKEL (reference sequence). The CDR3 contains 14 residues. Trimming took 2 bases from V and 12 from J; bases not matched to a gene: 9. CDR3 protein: CASSQSDRGGVTFF. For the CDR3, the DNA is TGTGCCAGCAGCCAATCGGACAGGGGGGGCGTAACTTTCTTT.

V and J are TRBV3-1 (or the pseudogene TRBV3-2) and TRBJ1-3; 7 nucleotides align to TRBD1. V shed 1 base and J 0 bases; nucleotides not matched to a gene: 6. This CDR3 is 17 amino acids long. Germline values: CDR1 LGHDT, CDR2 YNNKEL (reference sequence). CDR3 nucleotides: TGTGCCAGCAGCCAAGGGGGACAGACGCCCTCTGGAAACACCATATATTTT. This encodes CASSQGGQTPSGNTIYF.

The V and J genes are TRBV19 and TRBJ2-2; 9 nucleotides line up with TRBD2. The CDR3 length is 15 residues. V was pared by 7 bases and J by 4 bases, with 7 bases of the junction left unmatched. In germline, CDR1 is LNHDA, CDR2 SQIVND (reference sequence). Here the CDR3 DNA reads TGTGCCAGTATTGCGGGAGGGTCGGGCACCGGGGAGCTGTTTTTT. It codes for CASIAGGSGTGELFF.